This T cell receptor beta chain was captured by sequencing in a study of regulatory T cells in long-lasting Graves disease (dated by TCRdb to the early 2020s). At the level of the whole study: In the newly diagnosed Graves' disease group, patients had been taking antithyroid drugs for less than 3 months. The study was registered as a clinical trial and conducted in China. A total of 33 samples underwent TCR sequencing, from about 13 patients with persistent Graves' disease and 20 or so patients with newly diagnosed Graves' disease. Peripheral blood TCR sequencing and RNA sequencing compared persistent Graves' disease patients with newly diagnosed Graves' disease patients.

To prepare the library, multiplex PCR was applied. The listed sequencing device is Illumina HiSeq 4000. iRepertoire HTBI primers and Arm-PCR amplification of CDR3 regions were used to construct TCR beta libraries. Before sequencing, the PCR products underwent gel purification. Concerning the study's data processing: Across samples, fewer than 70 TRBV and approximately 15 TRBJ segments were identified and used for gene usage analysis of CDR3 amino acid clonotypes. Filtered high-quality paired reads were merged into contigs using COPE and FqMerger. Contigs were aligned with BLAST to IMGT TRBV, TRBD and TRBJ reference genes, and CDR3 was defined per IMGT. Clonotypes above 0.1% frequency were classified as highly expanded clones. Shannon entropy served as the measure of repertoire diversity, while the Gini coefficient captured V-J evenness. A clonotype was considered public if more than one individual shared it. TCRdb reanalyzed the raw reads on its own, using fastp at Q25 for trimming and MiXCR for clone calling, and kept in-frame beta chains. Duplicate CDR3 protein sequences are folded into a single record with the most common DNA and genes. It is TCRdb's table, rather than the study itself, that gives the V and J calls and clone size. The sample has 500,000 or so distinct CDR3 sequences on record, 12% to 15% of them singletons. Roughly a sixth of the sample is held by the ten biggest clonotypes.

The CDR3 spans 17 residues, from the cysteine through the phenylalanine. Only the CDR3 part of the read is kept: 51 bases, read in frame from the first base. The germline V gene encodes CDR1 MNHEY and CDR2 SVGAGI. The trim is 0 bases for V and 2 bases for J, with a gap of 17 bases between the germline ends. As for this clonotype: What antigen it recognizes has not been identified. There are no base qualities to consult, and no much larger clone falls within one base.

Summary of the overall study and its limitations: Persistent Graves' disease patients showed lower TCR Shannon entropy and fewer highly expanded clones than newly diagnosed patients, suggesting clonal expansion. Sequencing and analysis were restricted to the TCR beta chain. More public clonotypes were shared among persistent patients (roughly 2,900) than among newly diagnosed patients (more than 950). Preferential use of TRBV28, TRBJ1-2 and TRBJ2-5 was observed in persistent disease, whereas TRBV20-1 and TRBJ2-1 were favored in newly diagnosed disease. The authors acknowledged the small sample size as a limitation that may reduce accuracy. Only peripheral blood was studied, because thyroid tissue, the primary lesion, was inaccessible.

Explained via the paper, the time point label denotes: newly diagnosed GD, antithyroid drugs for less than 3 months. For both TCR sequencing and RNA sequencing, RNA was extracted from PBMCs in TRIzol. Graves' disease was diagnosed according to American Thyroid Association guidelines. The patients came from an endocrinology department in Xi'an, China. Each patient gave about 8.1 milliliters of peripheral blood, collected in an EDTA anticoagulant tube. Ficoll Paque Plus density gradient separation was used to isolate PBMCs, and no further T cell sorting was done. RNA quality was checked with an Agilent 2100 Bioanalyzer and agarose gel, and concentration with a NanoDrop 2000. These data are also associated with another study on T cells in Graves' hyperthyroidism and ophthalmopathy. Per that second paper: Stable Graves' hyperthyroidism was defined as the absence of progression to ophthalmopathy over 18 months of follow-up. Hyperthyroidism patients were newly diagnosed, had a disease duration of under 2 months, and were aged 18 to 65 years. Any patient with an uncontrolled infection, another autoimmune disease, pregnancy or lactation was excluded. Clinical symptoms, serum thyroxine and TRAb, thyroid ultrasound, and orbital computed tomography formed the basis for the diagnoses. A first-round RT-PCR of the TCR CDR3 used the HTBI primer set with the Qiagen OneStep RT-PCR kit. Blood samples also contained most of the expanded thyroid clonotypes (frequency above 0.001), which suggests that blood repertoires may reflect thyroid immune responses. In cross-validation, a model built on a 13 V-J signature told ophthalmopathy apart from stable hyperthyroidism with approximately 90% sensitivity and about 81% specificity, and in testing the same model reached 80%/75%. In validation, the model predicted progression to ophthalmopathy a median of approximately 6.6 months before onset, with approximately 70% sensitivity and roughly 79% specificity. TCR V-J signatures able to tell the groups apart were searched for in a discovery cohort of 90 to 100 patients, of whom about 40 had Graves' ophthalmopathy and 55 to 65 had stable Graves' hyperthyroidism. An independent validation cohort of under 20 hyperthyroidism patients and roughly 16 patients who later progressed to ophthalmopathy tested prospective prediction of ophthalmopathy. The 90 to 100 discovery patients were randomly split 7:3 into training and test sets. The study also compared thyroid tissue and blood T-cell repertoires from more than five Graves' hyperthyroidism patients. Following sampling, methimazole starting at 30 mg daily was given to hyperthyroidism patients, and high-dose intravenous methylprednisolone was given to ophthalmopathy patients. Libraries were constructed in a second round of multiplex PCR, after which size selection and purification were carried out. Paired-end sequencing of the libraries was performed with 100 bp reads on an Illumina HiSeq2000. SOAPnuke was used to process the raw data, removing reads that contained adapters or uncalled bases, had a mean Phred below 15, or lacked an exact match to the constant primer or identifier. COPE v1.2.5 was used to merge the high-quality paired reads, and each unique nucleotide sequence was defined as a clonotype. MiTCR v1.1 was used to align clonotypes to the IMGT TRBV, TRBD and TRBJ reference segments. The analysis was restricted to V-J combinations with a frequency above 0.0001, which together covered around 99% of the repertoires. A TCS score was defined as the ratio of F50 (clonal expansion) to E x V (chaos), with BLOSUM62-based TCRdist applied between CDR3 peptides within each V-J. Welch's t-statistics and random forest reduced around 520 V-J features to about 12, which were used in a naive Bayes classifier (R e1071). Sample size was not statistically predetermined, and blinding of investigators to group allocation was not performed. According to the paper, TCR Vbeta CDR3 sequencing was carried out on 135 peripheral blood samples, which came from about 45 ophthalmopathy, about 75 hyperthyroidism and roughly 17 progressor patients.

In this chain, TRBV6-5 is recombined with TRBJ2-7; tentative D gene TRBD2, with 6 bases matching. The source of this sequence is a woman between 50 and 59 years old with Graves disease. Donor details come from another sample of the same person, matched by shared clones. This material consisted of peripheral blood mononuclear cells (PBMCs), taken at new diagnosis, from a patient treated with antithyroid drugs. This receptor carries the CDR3 CASSYSIGGSPPYEQYF. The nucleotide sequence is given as TGTGCCAGCAGTTACTCGATTGGAGGGTCCCCACCCTACGAGCAGTACTTC.